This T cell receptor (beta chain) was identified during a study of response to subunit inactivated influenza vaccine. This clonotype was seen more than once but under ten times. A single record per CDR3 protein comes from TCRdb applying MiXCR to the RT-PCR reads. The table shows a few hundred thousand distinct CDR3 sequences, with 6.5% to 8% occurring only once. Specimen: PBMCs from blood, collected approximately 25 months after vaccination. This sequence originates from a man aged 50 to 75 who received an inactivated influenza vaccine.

The CDR3: CASSPIGSSTDTQYF. The CDR3 DNA is TGTGCCAGCAGCCCCATCGGGTCAAGCACAGATACGCAGTATTTT. The V call is TRBV6-1, the J call TRBJ2-3, with D hard to call. This CDR3 is built from 15 residues. The germline V gene encodes CDR1 MNHNS and CDR2 SASEGT. The V end lost 6 bases, the J end lost 0 bases, and 13 bases lay between the germline ends.